This entry concerns a single T cell receptor beta chain. This specimen comes from a study of shared clonotypes between healthy human individuals. The protocol was immunoSEQ multiplex PCR, while the TCRdb copy is restricted to in-frame clones and leaves out a portion. The table records hundreds of thousands of clones, approximately 96% of them present only once. Trimming stripped 5 bases from V and 2 bases from J, with 22 bases between. Per the germline V gene, CDR1 is SEHNR and CDR2 is FQNEAQ (reference sequence). The CDR3 is made up of 18 amino acids. The chain joins TRBV7-9 to TRBJ2-1; no reliable D call. The TCR was taken from a man aged 25 to 40 in good health. The sequencing sample was made of memory CD8+ T cells sorted from blood. Subset defined: CD45RO+ cells pooled with CCR7-negative TemRA cells. Here the CDR3 reads CASSTHWKWAVTYNEQFF. The CDR3 DNA follows: TGTGCCAGCAGCACCCACTGGAAGTGGGCGGTTACCTACAATGAGCAGTTCTTC.